This passage covers 15 T cell receptor beta chains from one sample sequenced in a study of blood T cell repertoires in COVID-19. Generated by immunoSEQ multiplex PCR, the TCRdb table keeps only in-frame clones and is missing some. Among around 94,000 clones listed, about nine tenths were seen once. Sequencing input: peripheral blood. These receptor sequences come from a young man with acute or convalescent COVID-19.

This chain links TRBV9 with TRBJ2-5; TRBD2 is a possible D gene (5 bases). CDR3 length: 15 amino acids. Germline V gene sequence: CDR1 SGDLS, CDR2 YYNGEE. Trimming took 0 bases from V and 5 from J, leaving 14 bases between them. This CDR3 is CASSVGFLATETQYF. As DNA, the CDR3 is TGTGCCAGCAGCGTAGGGTTCCTAGCAACGGAGACCCAGTACTTC.

The genes are TRBV11-3 and TRBJ1-6; D remains unclear. The germline V and J ends were trimmed by 5 bases and 7 bases, with 15 bases remaining between them. Germline assignment: CDR1 SGHNT and CDR2 YENEEA. The CDR3 is 15 residues long. The CDR3 DNA reads TGTGCCAGCAGCATTAGTGGGCAGCCAAATTCACCCCTCCACTTT. Translation gives CASSISGQPNSPLHF. Based on the CDR3 plus reference TRBV11-3 and TRBJ1-6, the full variable domain is EAGVVQSPRYKIIEKKQPVAFWCNPISGHNTLYWYLQNLGQGPELLIRYENEEAVDDSQLPKDRFSAERLKGVDSTLKIQPAELGDSAVYLCASSISGQPNSPLHFGNGTRLTVT.

The V call is TRBV9, the J call TRBJ2-5; 10 nucleotides align to TRBD1. This CDR3 contains 15 residues. The germline CDR1 and CDR2 sequences are SGDLS and YYNGEE. V lost 3 bases and J lost 9; bases outside the gene matches: 11. The CDR3 nucleotides are TGTGCCAGCAGCGCCGAACCGGGACAGGGGAAGGCCCAGTACTTC. Its translation is CASSAEPGQGKAQYF.

This clone was observed once. This rearrangement joins TRBV5-1 to TRBJ2-1, with D perhaps matching TRBD1 (5 bases). The CDR3 runs 16 residues. Per germline, CDR1 SGHRS and CDR2 YFSETQ. Trimming took off 4 bases at V and 0 bases at J, with 14 bases between the two ends. The DNA for the CDR3 is TGCGCCAGCAGCACAGGACATTCCAGCTCCTACAATGAGCAGTTCTTC. It translates to CASSTGHSSSYNEQFF.

V gene TRBV5-1 combines with J gene TRBJ2-7; 8 bases agree with TRBD1. Germline-derived CDR1 and CDR2 are SGHRS and YFSETQ. The CDR3 contains 16 residues. Trimming removed 2 bases from V and 9 bases from J; junction bases left unmatched: 16. CDR3 nucleotides: TGCGCCAGCAGCTTAAGACCTCGACAGGGGTCCGAATCGCAGTACTTC. Translating it yields CASSLRPRQGSESQYF.

The V and J genes are TRBV19 and TRBJ1-5, with D maybe TRBD1 (6 bases). Germline V gene sequence: CDR1 LNHDA, CDR2 SQIVND (reference sequence). The CDR3 spans 13 residues. Trimming removed 2 bases from V and 7 bases from J, with 9 bases in between. This CDR3 reads CASSILQGQPQHF. The CDR3 DNA sequence: TGTGCCAGTAGTATACTACAGGGACAGCCCCAGCATTTT.

V and J are TRBV6-5 and TRBJ1-2; 8 bases align to TRBD1. The CDR3 contains 12 residues. J lost 5 bases, V lost 11 bases, and 7 bases had no gene match. Germline values: CDR1 MNHEY, CDR2 SVGAGI. CDR3 DNA sequence: TGTGCCGCTTCGGGACAGGATTATGGCTACACCTTC. It specifies CAASGQDYGYTF.

The chain joins TRBV7-9 to TRBJ1-2; D is possibly TRBD1 (6 bases). The CDR3 has 17 amino acids. Trimming shortened V by 2 bases and J by 3 bases, and 19 bases separated the two germline ends. Germline V gives CDR1 SEHNR, CDR2 FQNEAQ (reference sequence). CDR3 sequence (DNA): TGTGCCAGCAGCTTACCACAACCACAGGGATCCGACTATGGCTACACCTTC. This codes for CASSLPQPQGSDYGYTF.

This clone has only a few counts. The V call is TRBV5-1, the J call TRBJ1-1; TRBD1 aligns across 11 bases. J was trimmed by 1 base and V by 2 bases; bases with no gene match: 10. The germline gives CDR1 SGHRS, CDR2 YFSETQ. The CDR3 sequence is 18 residues long. The CDR3 DNA sequence: TGCGCCAGCAGCTTCTTACTTGGACAGGGGGCGGGGAACACTGAAGCTTTCTTT. Protein: CASSFLLGQGAGNTEAFF.

As DNA, the CDR3 is TGCGCCAGCAGCCTACCATTCCAAGAGACCCAGTACTTC. It encodes CASSLPFQETQYF. This sequence joins TRBV5-1 and TRBJ2-5; D unclear. The CDR3 extends over 13 amino acids. Trimming stripped 4 bases from V and 1 base from J, with 8 bases between. The germline gives CDR1 SGHRS, CDR2 YFSETQ.

The chain employs TRBV2 and TRBJ1-5, with unresolved D. The V end was cut by 7 bases, the J end by 6 bases, with 13 bases between. CDR3 size: 13 residues. The germline gives CDR1 SNHLY, CDR2 FYNNEI. The CDR3 reads CASTFAGIQPQHF. The CDR3, as DNA: TGTGCCAGCACGTTCGCTGGCATTCAGCCCCAGCATTTT.

This clone turned up a few times. This chain links TRBV3-1 (or the pseudogene TRBV3-2) with TRBJ1-1; 7 bases match TRBD1. The germline V gene has CDR1 LGHDT and CDR2 YNNKEL (reference sequence). With V trimmed by 8 bases and J by 6 bases, 9 bases remained unmatched. The CDR3 runs to 13 residues. The CDR3 DNA reads as TGTGCCAGCCTTTCCAGGGGGTCAGCTGAAGCTTTCTTT. Translated, it gives CASLSRGSAEAFF.

The gene calls are TRBV7-2 and TRBJ2-1; no definite D call. This CDR3 is 13 amino acids long. CDR1 is SGHTA, CDR2 FQGNSA, per germline. V lost 4 bases and J lost 4, with 8 bases in between. The CDR3 sequence is CASSSGSYNEQFF. The CDR3 DNA reads as TGTGCCAGCAGCTCTGGCAGTTACAATGAGCAGTTCTTC.

The V call is TRBV6-6, the J call TRBJ1-3; a possible D gene is TRBD1 (6 bases). The ends were cut back, 6 bases at V and 4 bases at J, with 16 bases in the middle. The CDR3 contains 15 residues. Germline CDR1 MNHNY, CDR2 SVGAGI (reference sequence). The CDR3 spells CASRPPQGSGNTIYF. The CDR3 nucleotides read TGTGCCAGCAGGCCTCCCCAGGGGTCCGGAAACACCATATATTTT.

V gene TRBV24-1 combines with J gene TRBJ2-3; D is perhaps TRBD1 (6 bases). Germline assignment: CDR1 KGHDR and CDR2 SFDVKD. Trimming cost V 3 bases and J 1 base, with 10 bases left between them. The CDR3 consists of 15 residues. The CDR3 sequence is CATSDPGQRTDTQYF. As DNA, the CDR3 is TGTGCCACCAGTGATCCGGGACAACGCACAGATACGCAGTATTTT.